In its sample, the clone carrying this T cell receptor beta chain was seen a few times. As yet, its antigen is unknown. TCRdb independently ran MiXCR on the RT-PCR reads; one entry per CDR3 protein. The sample holds about 650,000 distinct CDR3 sequences, approximately 14% seen once. The sample comes from a study of response to subunit inactivated influenza vaccine. Study-level points and caveats: It was suggested by the authors that few new T cells are recruited by each seasonal influenza vaccination.

The clonotype was recovered from a man between 50 and 59 years old who received an inactivated influenza vaccine. This sample comprised PBMCs from blood, obtained 11 to 12 days after vaccination.

The DNA for the CDR3 is TGTGCCAGCAGTTACTCGTCAGGCTCCTACGAGCAGTACTTC. It translates to CASSYSSGSYEQYF. The J gene is TRBJ2-7, the V gene TRBV6-5; no firm D call. Germline CDR1 reads MNHEY; CDR2 reads SVGAGI. V lost 0 bases and J lost 0, with 6 bases in between. The CDR3 runs to 14 residues.